This T cell receptor (beta chain) was captured in a study of regulatory T cells in long-lasting Graves disease. Study information: Over 5 years on antithyroid drugs plus positive TSH receptor antibodies marked Graves' disease as persistent.

Time point here: persistent/refractory GD, antithyroid drugs over 5 years with positive TRAb. PBMC RNA was the source of the TCR library. Enrollment of patients was through an endocrinology department in Xi'an, China. Staff took roughly 8.8 milliliters of peripheral blood and put it into EDTA tubes. Whole-study findings and limits: Persistent disease samples used TRBV28, TRBJ1-2 and TRBJ2-5 preferentially.

The authors built TCR beta libraries using iRepertoire HTBI primers and Arm-PCR of CDR3 regions. TCRdb itself ran the multiplex PCR reads through MiXCR, one entry per CDR3 protein. The table records 400,000 or so distinct CDR3 sequences, roughly 20% of them present only once. This clonotype has a count of ten or more. Its antigen is unknown. CDR3 length equals 18 residues. Germline loops: CDR1 DFQATT, CDR2 SNEGSKA (reference sequence). The V and J ends lost 7 bases and 3 bases, in that order; junction bases with no gene match: 20. This clonotype was obtained from a female donor with Graves disease. The material sequenced was peripheral blood mononuclear cells (PBMCs), taken when the disease was refractory, from a patient treated with antithyroid drugs. The V and J genes are TRBV20-1 and TRBJ2-7; 11 bases line up with TRBD1. CDR3 in amino acids: CSVQVPLAAGQGGYEQYF. The CDR3 DNA is TGCAGTGTCCAGGTTCCCCTAGCGGCGGGACAGGGGGGCTACGAGCAGTACTTC.